There are a few counts of the clone carrying this TCR beta chain. The antigen remains unidentified. It was with 60 Vbeta and 13 Jbeta primers that the PCR ran. Clones were sequenced by immunoSEQ multiplex PCR, and TCRdb holds only the in-frame ones, with some missing. The sample comprises around 69,000 clones, less than 85% of which are singletons, and nearly 10% rests with the top ten. The sample comes from a study of cytomegalovirus exposure and HLA in healthy donors. General study results and limits: According to a later analysis, most TCR beta chains associated with CMV appeared HLA-restricted. Most TCR sequences were uncommon, yet certain public TCRs appeared in many donors. Productive rates of about 87% or about 30% were seen for most TCR beta V segments in an earlier analysis.

The CDR3 loop spans 14 amino acids. Germline V gives CDR1 SNHLY, CDR2 FYNNEI. Deletions cut 6 bases from V and 2 bases from J, with 14 bases between. This sequence joins TRBV2 and TRBJ2-7; D is perhaps TRBD1 (5 bases). This clonotype originated in a woman in her forties or fifties in good health and CMV-seropositive. The material sequenced was PBMCs. This chain's CDR3 is CASRSQGGTYEQYF. The CDR3 DNA reads TGTGCCAGCAGGTCGCAGGGTGGCACCTACGAGCAGTACTTC.